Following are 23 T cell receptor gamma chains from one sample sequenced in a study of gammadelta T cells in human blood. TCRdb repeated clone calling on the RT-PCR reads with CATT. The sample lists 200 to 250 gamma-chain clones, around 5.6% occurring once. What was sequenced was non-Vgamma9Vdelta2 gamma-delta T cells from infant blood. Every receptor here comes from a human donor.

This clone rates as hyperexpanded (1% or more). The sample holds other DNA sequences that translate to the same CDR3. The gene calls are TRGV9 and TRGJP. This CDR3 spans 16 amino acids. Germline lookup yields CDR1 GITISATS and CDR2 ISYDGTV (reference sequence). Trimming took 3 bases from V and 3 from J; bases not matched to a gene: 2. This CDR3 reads CALWEKQELGKKIKVF. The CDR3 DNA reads TGTGCCTTGTGGGAGAAGCAAGAGTTGGGCAAAAAAATCAAGGTATTT.

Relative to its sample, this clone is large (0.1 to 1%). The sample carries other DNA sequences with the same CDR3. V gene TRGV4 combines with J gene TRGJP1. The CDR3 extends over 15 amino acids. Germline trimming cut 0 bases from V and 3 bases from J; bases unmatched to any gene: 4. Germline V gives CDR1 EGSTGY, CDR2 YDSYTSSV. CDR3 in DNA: TGTGCCACCTGGGATGGGAAAGCCACTGGTTGGTTCAAGATATTT. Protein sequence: CATWDGKATGWFKIF.

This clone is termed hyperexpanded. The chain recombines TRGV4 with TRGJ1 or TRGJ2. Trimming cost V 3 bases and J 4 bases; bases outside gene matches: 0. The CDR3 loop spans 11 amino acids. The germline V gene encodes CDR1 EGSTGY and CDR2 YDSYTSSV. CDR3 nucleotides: TGTGCCACCTGGGATTATTATAAGAAACTCTTT. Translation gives CATWDYYKKLF.

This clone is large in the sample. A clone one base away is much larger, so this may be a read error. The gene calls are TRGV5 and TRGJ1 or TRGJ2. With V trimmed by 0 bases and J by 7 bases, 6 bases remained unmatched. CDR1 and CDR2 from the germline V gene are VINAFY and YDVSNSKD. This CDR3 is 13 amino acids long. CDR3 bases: TGTGCCACCTGGGACAGGCGGAAGTATAAGAAACTCTTT. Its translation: CATWDRRKYKKLF.

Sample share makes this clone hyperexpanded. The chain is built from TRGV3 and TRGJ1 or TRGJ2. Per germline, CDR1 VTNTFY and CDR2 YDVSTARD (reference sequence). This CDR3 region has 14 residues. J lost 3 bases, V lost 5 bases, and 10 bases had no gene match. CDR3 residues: CATWALSTYYKKLF. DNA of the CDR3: TGTGCCACCTGGGCCCTCTCCACTTATTATAAGAAACTCTTT.

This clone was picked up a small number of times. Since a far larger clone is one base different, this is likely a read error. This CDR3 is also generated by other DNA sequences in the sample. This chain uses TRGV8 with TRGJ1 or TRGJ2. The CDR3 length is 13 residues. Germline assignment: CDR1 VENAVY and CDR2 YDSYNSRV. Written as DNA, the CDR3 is TGTGCGACCTGGGATATAACTTATTATAAGAAACTCTTT. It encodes CATWDITYYKKLF.

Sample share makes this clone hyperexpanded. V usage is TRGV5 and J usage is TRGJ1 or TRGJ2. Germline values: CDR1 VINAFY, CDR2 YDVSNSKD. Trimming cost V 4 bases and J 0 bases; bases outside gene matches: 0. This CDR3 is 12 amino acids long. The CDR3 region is CATWENYYKKLF. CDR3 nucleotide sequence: TGTGCCACCTGGGAGAATTATTATAAGAAACTCTTT.

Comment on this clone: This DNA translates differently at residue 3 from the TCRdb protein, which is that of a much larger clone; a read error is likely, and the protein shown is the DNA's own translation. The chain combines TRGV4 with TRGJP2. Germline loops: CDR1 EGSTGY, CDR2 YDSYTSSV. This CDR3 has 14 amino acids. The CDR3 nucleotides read TGTGCCGCCTGGGATGGGCCGAGTGATTGGATCAAGACGTTT. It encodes CAAWDGPSDWIKTF.

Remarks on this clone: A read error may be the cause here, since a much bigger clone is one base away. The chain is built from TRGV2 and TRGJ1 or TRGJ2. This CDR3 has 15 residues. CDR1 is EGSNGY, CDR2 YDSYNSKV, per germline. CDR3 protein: CATGDGPFWYYKKLF. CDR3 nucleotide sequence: TGTGCCACCGGGGACGGGCCATTTTGGTATTATAAGAAACTCTTT.

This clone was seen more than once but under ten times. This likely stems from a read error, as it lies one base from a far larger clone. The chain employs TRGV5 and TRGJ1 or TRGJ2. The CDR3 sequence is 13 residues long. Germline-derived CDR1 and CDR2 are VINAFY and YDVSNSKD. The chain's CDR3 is CANWDRRRYKKLF. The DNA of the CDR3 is TGTGCCAACTGGGACAGGCGCCGTTATAAGAAACTCTTT.

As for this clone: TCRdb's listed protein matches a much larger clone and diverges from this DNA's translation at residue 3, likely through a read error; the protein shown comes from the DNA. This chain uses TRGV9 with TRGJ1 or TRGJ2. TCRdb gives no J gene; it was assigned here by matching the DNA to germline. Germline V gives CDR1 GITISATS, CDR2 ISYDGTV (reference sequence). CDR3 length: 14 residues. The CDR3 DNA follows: TGTGCCGTGTGGGACGACCCGAATTATTATAAGAAACTCTTT. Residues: CAVWDDPNYYKKLF.

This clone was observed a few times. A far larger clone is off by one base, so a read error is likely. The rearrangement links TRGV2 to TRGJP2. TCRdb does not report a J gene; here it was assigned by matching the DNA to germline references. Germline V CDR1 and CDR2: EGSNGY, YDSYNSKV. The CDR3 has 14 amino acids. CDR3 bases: TGTGCAACCTGGGACGGGCGGGGTGATTGGATCAAGACGTTT. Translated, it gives CATWDGRGDWIKTF.

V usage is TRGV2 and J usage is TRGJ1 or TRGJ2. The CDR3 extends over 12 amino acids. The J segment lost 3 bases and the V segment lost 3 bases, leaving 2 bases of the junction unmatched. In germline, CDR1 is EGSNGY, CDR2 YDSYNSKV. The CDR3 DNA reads TGTGCCACCTGGGACCCTTATTATAAGAAACTCTTT. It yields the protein CATWDPYYKKLF.

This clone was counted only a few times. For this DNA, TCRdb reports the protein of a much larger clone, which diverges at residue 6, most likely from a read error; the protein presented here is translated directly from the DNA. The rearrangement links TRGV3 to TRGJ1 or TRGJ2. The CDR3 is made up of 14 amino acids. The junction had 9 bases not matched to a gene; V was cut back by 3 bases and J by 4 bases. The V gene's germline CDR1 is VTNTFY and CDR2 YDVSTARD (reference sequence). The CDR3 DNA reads TGTGCCACCTGGGACGGGCTCAGGTATTATAAGAAACTCTTT. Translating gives CATWDGLRYYKKLF.

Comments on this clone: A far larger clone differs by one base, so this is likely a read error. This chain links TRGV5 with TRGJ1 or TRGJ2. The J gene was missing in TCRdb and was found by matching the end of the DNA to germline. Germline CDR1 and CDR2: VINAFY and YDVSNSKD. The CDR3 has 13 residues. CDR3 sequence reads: CATWDRRQYKKLF. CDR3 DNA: TGTGCCACATGGGACAGGCGGCAGTATAAGAAACTCTTT.

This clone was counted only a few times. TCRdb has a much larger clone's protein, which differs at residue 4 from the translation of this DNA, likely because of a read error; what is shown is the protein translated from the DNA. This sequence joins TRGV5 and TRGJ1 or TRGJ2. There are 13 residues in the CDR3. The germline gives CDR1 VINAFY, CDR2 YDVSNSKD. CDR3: CATGDGVVDKKLF. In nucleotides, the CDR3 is TGTGCCACCGGGGACGGTGTCGTGGATAAGAAACTCTTT.

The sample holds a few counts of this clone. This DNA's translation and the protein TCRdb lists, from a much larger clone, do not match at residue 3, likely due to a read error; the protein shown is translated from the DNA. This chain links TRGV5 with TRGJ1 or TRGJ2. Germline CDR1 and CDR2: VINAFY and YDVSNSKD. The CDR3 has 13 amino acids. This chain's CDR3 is CANWDGVVDKKLF. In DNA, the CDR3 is TGTGCCAACTGGGACGGTGTCGTGGATAAGAAACTCTTT.

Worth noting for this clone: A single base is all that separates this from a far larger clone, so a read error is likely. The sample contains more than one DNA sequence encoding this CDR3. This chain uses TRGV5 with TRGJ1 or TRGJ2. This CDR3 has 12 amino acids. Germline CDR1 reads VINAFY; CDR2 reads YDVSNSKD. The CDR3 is CATWDKMGKKLF. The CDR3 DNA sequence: TGTGCAACCTGGGACAAGATGGGTAAGAAACTCTTT.

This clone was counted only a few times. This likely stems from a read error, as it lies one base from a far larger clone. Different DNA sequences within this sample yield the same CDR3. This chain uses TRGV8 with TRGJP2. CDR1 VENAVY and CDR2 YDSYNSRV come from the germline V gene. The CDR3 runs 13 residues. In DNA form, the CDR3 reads TGTGCCACCTGGGATAGTAGCGATTGGATCAAGACGTTT. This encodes CATWDSSDWIKTF.

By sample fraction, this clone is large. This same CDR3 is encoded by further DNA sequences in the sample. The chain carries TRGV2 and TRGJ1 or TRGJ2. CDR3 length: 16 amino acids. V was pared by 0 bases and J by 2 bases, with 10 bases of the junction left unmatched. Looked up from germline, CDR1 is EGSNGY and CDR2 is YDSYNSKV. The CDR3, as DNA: TGTGCCACCTGGGACGGGCCTGGTCTCCATTATTATAAGAAACTCTTT. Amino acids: CATWDGPGLHYYKKLF.

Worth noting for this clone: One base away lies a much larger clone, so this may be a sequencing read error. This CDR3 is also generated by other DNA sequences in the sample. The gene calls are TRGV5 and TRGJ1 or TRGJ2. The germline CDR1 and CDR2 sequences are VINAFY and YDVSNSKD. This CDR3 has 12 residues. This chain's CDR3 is CATWDRPYKKLF. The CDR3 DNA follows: TGTGCAACCTGGGACAGGCCTTATAAGAAACTCTTT.

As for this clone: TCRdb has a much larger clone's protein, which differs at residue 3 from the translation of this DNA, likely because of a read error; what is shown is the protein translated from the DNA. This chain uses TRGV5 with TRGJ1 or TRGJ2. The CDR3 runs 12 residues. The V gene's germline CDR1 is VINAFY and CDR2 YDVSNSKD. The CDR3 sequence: CAAWEDRDKKLF. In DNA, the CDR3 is TGTGCCGCCTGGGAGGACCGGGATAAGAAACTCTTT.

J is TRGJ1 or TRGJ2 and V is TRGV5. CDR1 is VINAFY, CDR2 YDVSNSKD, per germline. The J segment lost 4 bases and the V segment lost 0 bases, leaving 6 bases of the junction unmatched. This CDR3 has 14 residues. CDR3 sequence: CATWDRPEYYKKLF. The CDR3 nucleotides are TGTGCCACCTGGGACAGGCCGGAGTATTATAAGAAACTCTTT.